Following are 4 T cell receptor beta chains from one sample sequenced in a study of blood T cell repertoires in COVID-19. Repertoires were generated with immunoSEQ multiplex PCR, while TCRdb's copy carries only in-frame clones and drops some. Counted here are 200,000 to 250,000 clones, 65% to 85% occurring once; the ten biggest clones make up under 11%. Sequencing was performed on peripheral blood. The origin of the receptors is an elderly woman with acute or convalescent COVID-19.

The genes are TRBV7-9 and TRBJ2-3; 15 bases map to TRBD2. Germline V gene data show CDR1 as SEHNR and CDR2 as FQNEAQ (reference sequence). The CDR3 has 18 residues. The V segment lost 2 bases and the J segment 4 bases; nucleotides outside the gene matches: 7. In DNA, the CDR3 is TGTGCCAGCAGCTTAACGTGGACTAGCGGGGGGGGATCAGATACGCAGTATTTT. Translated, it gives CASSLTWTSGGGSDTQYF.

The V call is TRBV7-2, the J call TRBJ1-4; unclear D gene. Germline lookup yields CDR1 SGHTA and CDR2 FQGNSA. The germline V and J ends were trimmed by 1 base and 14 bases, with 11 bases remaining between them. The CDR3 covers 12 residues. The DNA of the CDR3 is TGTGCCAGCAGCTTAGACCCCGGTTCGCTGTTTTTT. It yields the protein CASSLDPGSLFF.

The sample holds a few counts of this clone. CDR3 coding DNA: TGTGCCAGCAGCTTACTAGATGACCGGGAGACCCAGTACTTC. Protein: CASSLLDDRETQYF. The rearrangement links TRBV7-9 to TRBJ2-5; D is undetermined. The CDR3 has 14 amino acids. The germline V gene has CDR1 SEHNR and CDR2 FQNEAQ (reference sequence). V was shortened by 2 bases and J by 5 bases, with 12 bases between the two germline ends.

V usage is TRBV24-1 and J usage is TRBJ1-2, with D possibly matching TRBD1 (5 bases). V lost 1 base and J 6 bases, leaving 8 bases between the germline ends. The CDR3 is 13 amino acids. CDR1 is KGHDR and CDR2 is SFDVKD in the germline V gene. The CDR3 sequence is CATSDLRGDGYTF. Here the CDR3 DNA reads TGTGCCACCAGTGATTTACGGGGGGATGGCTACACCTTC.